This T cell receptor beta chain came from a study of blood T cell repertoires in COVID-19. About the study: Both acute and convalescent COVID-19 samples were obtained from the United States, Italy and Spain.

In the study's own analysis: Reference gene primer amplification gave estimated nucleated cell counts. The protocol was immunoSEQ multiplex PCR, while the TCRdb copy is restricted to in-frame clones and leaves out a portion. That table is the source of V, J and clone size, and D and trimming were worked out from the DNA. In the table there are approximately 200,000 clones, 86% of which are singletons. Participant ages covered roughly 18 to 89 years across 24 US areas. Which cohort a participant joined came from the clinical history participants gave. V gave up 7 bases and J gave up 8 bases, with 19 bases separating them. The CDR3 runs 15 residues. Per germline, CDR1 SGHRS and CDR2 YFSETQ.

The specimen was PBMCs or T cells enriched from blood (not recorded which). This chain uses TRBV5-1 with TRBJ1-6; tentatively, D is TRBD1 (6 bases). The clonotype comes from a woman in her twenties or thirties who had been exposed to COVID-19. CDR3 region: CASCPLGAADSPLHF. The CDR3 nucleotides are TGCGCCAGCTGCCCGTTGGGGGCCGCGGATTCACCCCTCCACTTT.